These T cell receptor beta chains were read from a single sample in a study of blood T cell repertoires in COVID-19. TCRdb keeps only in-frame clones here, not all; method: immunoSEQ multiplex PCR. This table holds 9,500 to 15,000 clones, 90% found once. Sequencing was carried out using peripheral blood. The receptor source for this set is a man between 65 and 85 years old with active COVID-19. The CDR3 runs from the conserved cysteine through the conserved F or W. D genes are given only for firm matches. Clone size is not always given. Where it is, it says once, few, many or a class for expanded clones.

d_gene	v_gene	j_gene	abundance	CDR3aa	CDR3nt
NA	TRBV25-1	TRBJ2-2	NA	CASSEPHVELNTGELFF	TGTGCCAGCAGTGAACCCCACGTGGAGTTGAACACCGGGGAGCTGTTTTTT
TRBD1	TRBV4-2	TRBJ2-7	once	CASSQTGGQGSYEQYF	TGTGCCAGCAGCCAAACGGGGGGACAGGGATCCTACGAGCAGTACTTC
NA	TRBV5-1	TRBJ2-5	NA	CASGQLPQGGETQYF	TGCGCCAGCGGCCAGCTGCCACAGGGTGGAGAGACCCAGTACTTC
NA	TRBV9	TRBJ1-4	NA	CASSVAPGEKLFF	TGTGCCAGCAGCGTAGCTCCGGGAGAAAAACTGTTTTTT
NA	TRBV5-4	TRBJ2-1	once	CASSSGDEQFF	TGTGCCAGCAGCTCCGGGGATGAGCAGTTCTTC
NA	TRBV4-1	TRBJ1-2	NA	CASSQEEGPNYGYTF	TGCGCCAGCAGCCAAGAGGAGGGTCCCAACTATGGCTACACCTTC
TRBD1	TRBV27	TRBJ1-2	NA	CASSLDAGGHYGYTF	TGTGCCAGCAGTTTAGATGCAGGGGGCCACTATGGCTACACCTTC
TRBD1	TRBV5-1	TRBJ1-1	NA	CASSLAIDRDPEAFF	TGCGCCAGCAGCTTGGCGATTGACAGGGACCCTGAAGCTTTCTTT
TRBD1	TRBV5-1	TRBJ2-7	NA	CASSRTSTGGYEQYF	TGCGCCAGCAGTCGGACGTCTACAGGGGGCTACGAGCAGTACTTC
NA	TRBV10-3	TRBJ2-7	NA	CATQIRQDNEQYF	TGTGCCACCCAGATTAGGCAGGACAACGAGCAGTACTTC
NA	TRBV5-1	TRBJ1-5	NA	CASSPGTGNQPQHF	TGCGCCAGCAGCCCGGGAACAGGGAATCAGCCCCAGCATTTT
NA	TRBV11-2	TRBJ2-1	NA	CASSLEASYNEQFF	TGTGCCAGCAGCTTAGAAGCTAGCTACAATGAGCAGTTCTTC
TRBD2	TRBV10-1	TRBJ2-3	NA	CASRTSGPGATQYF	TGCGCCAGTCGGACTAGCGGGCCCGGTGCTACGCAGTATTTT
TRBD1	TRBV11-2	TRBJ1-4	NA	CASSLEGQASTNEKLFF	TGTGCCAGCAGCTTAGAGGGACAGGCTTCCACTAATGAAAAACTGTTTTTT
NA	TRBV27	TRBJ2-3	NA	CASSLSTESTDTQYF	TGTGCCAGCAGTTTATCTACAGAAAGCACAGATACGCAGTATTTT
NA	TRBV18	TRBJ2-7	NA	CASSAGDEQYF	TGTGCCAGCTCAGCAGGGGACGAGCAGTACTTC
NA	TRBV4-3	TRBJ1-2	NA	CASSPAGGGYTF	TGCGCCAGCAGCCCTGCCGGCGGTGGCTACACCTTC
NA	TRBV29-1	TRBJ1-2	once	CSVEKGIEAYGYTF	TGCAGCGTTGAAAAGGGGATCGAGGCCTATGGCTACACCTTC
TRBD1	TRBV27	TRBJ2-5	NA	CASSKGQEETQYF	TGTGCCAGCAGTAAGGGACAGGAGGAGACCCAGTACTTC
NA	TRBV5-1	TRBJ2-3	NA	CASSLDSSTDTQYF	TGCGCCAGCAGCTTGGACAGTAGCACAGATACGCAGTATTTT
NA	TRBV18	TRBJ2-3	NA	CASLKEGTDTQYF	TGTGCCAGCTTAAAGGAGGGCACAGATACGCAGTATTTT
NA	TRBV19	TRBJ1-5	NA	CASSIRGFQPQHF	TGTGCCAGTAGTATAAGGGGTTTCCAGCCCCAGCATTTT
NA	TRBV4-3	TRBJ1-4	NA	CASSQGAGDNEKLFF	TGCGCCAGCAGCCAAGGTGCAGGGGATAATGAAAAACTGTTTTTT
TRBD2	TRBV5-8	TRBJ2-1	NA	CASSYTSGGALEQFF	TGTGCCAGCAGCTATACTAGCGGGGGGGCCCTTGAGCAGTTCTTC
TRBD1	TRBV28	TRBJ1-2	NA	CASSPGDRAAGYTF	TGTGCCAGCAGTCCGGGGGACAGGGCCGCCGGCTACACCTTC
TRBD2	TRBV7-2	TRBJ2-5	NA	CASSSAGLGMETQYF	TGTGCCAGCAGCTCGGCCGGACTAGGTATGGAGACCCAGTACTTC
TRBD2	TRBV30	TRBJ2-6	NA	CAWRGGSGANVLTF	TGTGCCTGGAGGGGGGGGTCTGGGGCCAACGTCCTGACTTTC
TRBD1	TRBV5-1	TRBJ1-2	NA	CASSKTGYDYGYTF	TGCGCCAGCAGCAAGACAGGGTATGACTATGGCTACACCTTC
TRBD1	TRBV19	TRBJ2-2	NA	CASRNDRVEVTGELFF	TGTGCCAGTAGAAATGACAGGGTAGAGGTCACCGGGGAGCTGTTTTTT
NA	TRBV7-2	TRBJ2-1	NA	CASSDGVWNNEQFF	TGTGCCAGCAGCGATGGAGTTTGGAACAATGAGCAGTTCTTC
TRBD1	TRBV5-1	TRBJ2-7	NA	CASSPGQGVSYEQYF	TGCGCCAGCAGCCCCGGACAGGGAGTATCCTACGAGCAGTACTTC
TRBD1	TRBV4-1	TRBJ1-2	NA	CASSQDGGTGAFSGYTF	TGCGCCAGCAGCCAAGATGGGGGAACAGGGGCGTTCTCTGGCTACACCTTC
NA	TRBV11-3	TRBJ2-7	NA	CASSLEATWAQQYF	TGTGCCAGCAGCTTAGAGGCTACCTGGGCCCAGCAGTACTTC
NA	TRBV7-9	TRBJ2-7	NA	CASSLALAGGTYEQYF	TGTGCCAGCAGCTTAGCGCTAGCTGGAGGGACCTACGAGCAGTACTTC
NA	TRBV7-8	TRBJ1-1	NA	CASSPGGNTEAFF	TGTGCCAGCAGCCCCGGGGGGAACACTGAAGCTTTCTTT
NA	TRBV11-2	TRBJ1-1	NA	CASSAAWGGLNTEAFF	TGTGCCAGCAGCGCCGCCTGGGGGGGACTGAACACTGAAGCTTTCTTT
TRBD1	TRBV5-1	TRBJ2-2	NA	CASSFNPRDRYTGELFF	TGCGCCAGCAGTTTCAACCCCCGGGACAGGTATACCGGGGAGCTGTTTTTT
TRBD2	TRBV7-2	TRBJ2-3	NA	CASSFRTSGALGNTQYF	TGTGCCAGCAGCTTCCGGACTAGCGGGGCCCTGGGGAATACGCAGTATTTT
NA	TRBV5-1	TRBJ1-1	once	CASSDPGRGTEAFF	TGCGCCAGCAGCGACCCGGGGAGGGGAACTGAAGCTTTCTTT